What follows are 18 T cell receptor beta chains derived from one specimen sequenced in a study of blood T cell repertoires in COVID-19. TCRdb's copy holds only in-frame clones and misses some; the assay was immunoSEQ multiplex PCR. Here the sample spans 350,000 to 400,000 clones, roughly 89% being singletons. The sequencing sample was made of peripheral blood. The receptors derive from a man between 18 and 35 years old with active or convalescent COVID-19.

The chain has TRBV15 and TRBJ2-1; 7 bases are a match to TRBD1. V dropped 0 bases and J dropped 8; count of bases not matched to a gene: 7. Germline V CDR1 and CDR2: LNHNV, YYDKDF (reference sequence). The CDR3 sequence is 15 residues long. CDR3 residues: CATSRDRDRAHEQFF. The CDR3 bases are TGTGCCACCAGCAGAGATCGAGACAGGGCACATGAGCAGTTCTTC.

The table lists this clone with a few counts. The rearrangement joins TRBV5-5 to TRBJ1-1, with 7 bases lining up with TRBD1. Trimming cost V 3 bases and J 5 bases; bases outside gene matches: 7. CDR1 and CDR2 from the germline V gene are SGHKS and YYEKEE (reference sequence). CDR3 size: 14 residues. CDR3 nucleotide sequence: TGTGCCAGCAGCTCATTATCAGGGGGGACTGAAGCTTTCTTT. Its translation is CASSSLSGGTEAFF.

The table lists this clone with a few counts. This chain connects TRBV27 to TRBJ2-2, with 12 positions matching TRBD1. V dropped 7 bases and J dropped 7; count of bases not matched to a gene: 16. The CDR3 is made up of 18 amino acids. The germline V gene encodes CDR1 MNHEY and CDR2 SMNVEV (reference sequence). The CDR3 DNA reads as TGTGCCAGCAACACCCTCCTGGGGGACAGGGGGCAAGGCGGGGAGCTGTTTTTT. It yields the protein CASNTLLGDRGQGGELFF.

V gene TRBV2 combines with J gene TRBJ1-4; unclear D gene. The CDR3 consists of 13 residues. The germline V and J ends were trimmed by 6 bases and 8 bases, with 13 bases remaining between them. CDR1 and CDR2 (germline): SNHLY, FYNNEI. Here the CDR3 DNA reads TGTGCCAGCAGAAGGCAGCCGGGGGAAAAACTGTTTTTT. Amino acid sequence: CASRRQPGEKLFF.

DNA of the CDR3: TGTGCCAGCAGCTTAGCGAATAGAGCGGGAGCTGGAGATACGCAGTATTTT. Translating gives CASSLANRAGAGDTQYF. The gene calls are TRBV7-2 and TRBJ2-3, with TRBD2 matching over 8 bases. The CDR3 has 17 amino acids. Per the germline V gene, CDR1 is SGHTA and CDR2 is FQGNSA. V dropped 0 bases and J dropped 5; count of bases not matched to a gene: 10.

The DNA for the CDR3 is TGTGCCAGCAGCTCGACAGGCCTTGGAAACACCATATATTTT. Translated, it gives CASSSTGLGNTIYF. This chain links TRBV7-8 with TRBJ1-3; TRBD1 is a possible D gene (6 bases). The CDR3 consists of 14 residues. Trimming stripped 4 bases from V and 3 bases from J, with 10 bases between. Germline-derived CDR1 and CDR2 are SGHVS and FQNEAQ.

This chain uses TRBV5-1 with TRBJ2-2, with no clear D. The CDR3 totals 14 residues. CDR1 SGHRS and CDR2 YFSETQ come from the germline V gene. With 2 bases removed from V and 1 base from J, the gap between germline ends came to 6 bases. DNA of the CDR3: TGCGCCAGCAGCTTCCCCAAGAACACCGGGGAGCTGTTTTTT. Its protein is CASSFPKNTGELFF.

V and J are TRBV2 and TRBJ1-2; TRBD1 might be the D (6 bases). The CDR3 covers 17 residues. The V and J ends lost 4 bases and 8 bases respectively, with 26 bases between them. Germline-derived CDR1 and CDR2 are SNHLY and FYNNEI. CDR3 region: CASSGWNPDSGEDGYTF. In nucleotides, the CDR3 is TGTGCCAGCAGTGGTTGGAACCCGGACAGTGGTGAGGACGGCTACACCTTC. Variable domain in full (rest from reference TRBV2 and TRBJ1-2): EPEVTQTPSHQVTQMGQEVILRCVPISNHLYFYWYRQILGQKVEFLVSFYNNEISEKSEIFDDQFSVERPDGSNFTLKIRSTKLEDSAMYFCASSGWNPDSGEDGYTFGSGTRLTVV.

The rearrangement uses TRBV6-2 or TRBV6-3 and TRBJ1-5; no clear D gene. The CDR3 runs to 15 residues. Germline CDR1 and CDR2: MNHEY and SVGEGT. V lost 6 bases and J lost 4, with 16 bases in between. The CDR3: CASSRRGRSNQPQHF. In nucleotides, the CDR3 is TGTGCCAGCAGCCGCAGAGGTAGGTCAAATCAGCCCCAGCATTTT.

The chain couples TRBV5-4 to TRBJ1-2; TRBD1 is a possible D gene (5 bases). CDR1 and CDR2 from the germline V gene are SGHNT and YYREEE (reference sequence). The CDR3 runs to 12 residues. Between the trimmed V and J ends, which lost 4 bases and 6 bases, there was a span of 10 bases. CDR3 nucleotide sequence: TGTGCCAGCAGCCGCTCGGGGGATGGCTACACCTTC. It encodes CASSRSGDGYTF.

In DNA, the CDR3 is TGTGCCAGTACCCTCGGACTGGGAAGCTCCTACGAGCAGTACTTC. It encodes CASTLGLGSSYEQYF. The chain uses TRBV19 and TRBJ2-7; D may be TRBD2 (5 bases). CDR1 is LNHDA and CDR2 is SQIVND in the germline V gene (reference sequence). The ends were cut back, 7 bases at V and 0 bases at J, with 16 bases in the middle. The CDR3 has 15 residues. Looking up the rest from reference TRBV19 and TRBJ2-7 gives the full variable domain: DGGITQSPKYLFRKEGQNVTLSCEQNLNHDAMYWYRQDPGQGLRLIYYSQIVNDFQKGDIAEGYSVSREKKESFPLTVTSAQKNPTAFYLCASTLGLGSSYEQYFGPGTRLTVT.

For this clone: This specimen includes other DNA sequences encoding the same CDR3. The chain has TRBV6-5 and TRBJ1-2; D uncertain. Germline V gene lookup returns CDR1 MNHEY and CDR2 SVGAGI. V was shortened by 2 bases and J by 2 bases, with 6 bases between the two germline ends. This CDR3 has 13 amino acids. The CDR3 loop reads CASSYSLNYGYTF. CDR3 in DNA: TGTGCCAGCAGTTACAGCTTAAACTATGGCTACACCTTC.

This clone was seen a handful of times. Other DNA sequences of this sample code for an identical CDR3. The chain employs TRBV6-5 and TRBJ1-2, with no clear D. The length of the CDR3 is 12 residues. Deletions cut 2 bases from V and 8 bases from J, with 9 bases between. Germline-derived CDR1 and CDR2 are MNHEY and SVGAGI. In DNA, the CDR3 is TGTGCCAGCAGTTACCGGGGATACGGCTACACCTTC. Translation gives CASSYRGYGYTF.

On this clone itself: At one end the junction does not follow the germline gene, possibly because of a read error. The DNA for the CDR3 is TGTGCCAGCAGCTTAGTCGGGACAGGGTTTGGGGCCAACGTGCTGACTTTC. Protein: CASSLVGTGFGANVLTF. The gene calls are TRBV11-2 and TRBJ2-6; TRBD1 matches 9 bases. This CDR3 has 17 residues. CDR1 SGHAT and CDR2 FQNNGV come from the germline V gene.

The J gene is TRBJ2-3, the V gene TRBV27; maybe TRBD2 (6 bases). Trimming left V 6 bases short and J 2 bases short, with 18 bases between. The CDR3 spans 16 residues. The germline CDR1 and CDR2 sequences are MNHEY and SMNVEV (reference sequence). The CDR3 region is CASRERWDLPTDTQYF. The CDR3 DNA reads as TGTGCCAGCAGGGAGCGTTGGGACTTGCCCACAGATACGCAGTATTTT.

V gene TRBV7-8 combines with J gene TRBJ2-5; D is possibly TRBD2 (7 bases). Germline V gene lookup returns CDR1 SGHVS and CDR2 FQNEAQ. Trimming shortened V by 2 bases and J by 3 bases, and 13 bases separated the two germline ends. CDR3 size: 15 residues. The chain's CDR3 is CASSLYGGHKETQYF. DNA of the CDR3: TGTGCCAGCAGCTTATACGGGGGGCATAAAGAGACCCAGTACTTC.

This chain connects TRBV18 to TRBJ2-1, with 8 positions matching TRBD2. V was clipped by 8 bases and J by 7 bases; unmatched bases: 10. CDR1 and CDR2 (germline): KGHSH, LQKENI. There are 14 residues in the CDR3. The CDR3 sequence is CASLGASGSNEQFF. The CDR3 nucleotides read TGTGCCAGCCTGGGGGCTAGCGGGTCTAATGAGCAGTTCTTC. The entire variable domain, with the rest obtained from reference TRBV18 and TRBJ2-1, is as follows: NAGVMQNPRHLVRRRGQEARLRCSPMKGHSHVYWYRQLPEEGLKFMVYLQKENIIDESGMPKERFSAEFPKEGPSILRIQQVVRGDSAAYFCASLGASGSNEQFFGPGTRLTVL.

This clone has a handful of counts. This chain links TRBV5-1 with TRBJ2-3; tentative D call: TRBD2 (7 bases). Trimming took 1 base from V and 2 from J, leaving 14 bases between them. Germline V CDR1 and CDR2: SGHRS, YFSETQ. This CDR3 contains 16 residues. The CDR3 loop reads CASSLNGGGNTDTQYF. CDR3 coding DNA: TGCGCCAGCAGCTTGAATGGCGGGGGCAACACAGATACGCAGTATTTT.